The 29 T cell receptor beta chains in this list originate from one sample, sequenced in a study of CD8 T cells in Susac syndrome. RNA amounts of about 0.5 to 1 ug underwent reverse transcription with random hexamers. TCRdb recomputed calls from the immunoSEQ multiplex PCR reads with MiXCR, one row per CDR3 protein. Of roughly 200,000 distinct CDR3 sequences in the sample, more than 85% were seen once. The sample comprised CD4+ T cells from PBMCs. The receptors come from a human donor with Susac syndrome.

This CDR3 reads CASSLGQGILGAFF. The CDR3 DNA is TGTGCCAGCAGTTTAGGACAGGGGATTCTTGGGGCTTTCTTC. This sequence joins TRBV28 and TRBJ2-1, with 9 bases lining up with TRBD1. V was clipped by 2 bases and J by 16 bases; unmatched bases: 12. Germline values: CDR1 MDHEN, CDR2 SYDVKM. CDR3 length equals 14 residues.

V and J are TRBV25-1 and TRBJ1-2, with D tentatively TRBD1 (5 bases). Germline CDR1 MGHDK, CDR2 SYGVNS. Deletions cut 4 bases from V and 4 bases from J, with 10 bases between. This CDR3 is built from 13 residues. DNA of the CDR3: TGTGCCAGCAGTGGGCAGGGTTCCTATGGCTACACCTTC. It encodes CASSGQGSYGYTF.

This chain connects TRBV3-1 to TRBJ1-1, with no clear D. V was cut by 1 base and J by 10 bases, with 13 bases left in between. The CDR3 has 13 amino acids. CDR1 is LGHDT and CDR2 is YNNKEL in the germline V gene (reference sequence). CDR3 sequence: CASSQVAQMGAFF. DNA of the CDR3: TGTGCCAGCAGCCAAGTGGCCCAAATGGGAGCTTTCTTT.

The table lists this clonotype with a few counts. The chain has TRBV6-1 and TRBJ2-1; either TRBD1 or TRBD2 may supply D (5 bases each). In germline, CDR1 is MNHNS, CDR2 SASEGT. Trimming removed 6 bases from V and 4 bases from J, with 13 bases in between. The CDR3 is 14 amino acids. Here the CDR3 DNA reads TGTGCCAGCAGAGGGGCTAGCAGATACAATGAGCAGTTCTTC. This gives the protein CASRGASRYNEQFF.

This rearrangement joins TRBV28 to TRBJ2-7; weak D call: TRBD1 (6 bases). CDR3 size: 12 residues. Germline assignment: CDR1 MDHEN and CDR2 SYDVKM. Trimming shortened V by 10 bases and J by 1 base, and 11 bases separated the two germline ends. The CDR3: CAITRGSYEQYF. In nucleotides, the CDR3 is TGTGCCATTACCAGGGGATCCTACGAGCAGTACTTC.

The rearrangement uses TRBV3-1 and TRBJ1-2, with D perhaps matching TRBD1 (6 bases). The CDR3 length is 16 residues. V gave up 5 bases and J gave up 6 bases, with 22 bases separating them. Germline V gives CDR1 LGHDT, CDR2 YNNKEL (reference sequence). The CDR3 region is CASSAFFGGSPNGYTF. CDR3 DNA: TGTGCCAGCAGCGCCTTTTTCGGGGGCAGTCCTAATGGCTACACCTTC.

V and J are TRBV2 and TRBJ2-5; D might be TRBD2 (6 bases). Germline-derived CDR1 and CDR2 are SNHLY and FYNNEI. The CDR3 consists of 13 residues. Trimming took off 6 bases at V and 0 bases at J, with 8 bases between the two ends. The CDR3 spells CASRGTYQETQYF. Here the CDR3 DNA reads TGTGCCAGCAGAGGGACTTACCAAGAGACCCAGTACTTC.

The J gene is TRBJ2-7, the V gene TRBV18, with 8 bases that match TRBD1. The CDR3 length is 15 residues. CDR1 is KGHSH and CDR2 is LQKENI in the germline V gene. V was clipped by 0 bases and J by 3 bases; unmatched bases: 4. CDR3 protein: CASSPPGQGFYEQYF. In DNA form, the CDR3 reads TGTGCCAGCTCACCACCAGGACAGGGATTCTACGAGCAGTACTTC. Full variable domain (remainder filled in from reference TRBV18 and TRBJ2-7): NAGVMQNPRHLVRRRGQEARLRCSPMKGHSHVYWYRQLPEEGLKFMVYLQKENIIDESGMPKERFSAEFPKEGPSILRIQQVVRGDSAAYFCASSPPGQGFYEQYFGPGTRLTVT.

The chain uses TRBV3-1 and TRBJ1-1; D gene uncertain. Deletions cut 4 bases from V and 8 bases from J, with 8 bases between. The CDR3 spans 11 residues. CDR1 is LGHDT, CDR2 YNNKEL, per germline (reference sequence). The CDR3 here is CASSLNLEAFF. CDR3 nucleotide sequence: TGTGCCAGCAGCCTCAACTTAGAAGCTTTCTTT.

This chain joins TRBV18 and TRBJ2-3; 10 bases match TRBD2. V lost 0 bases and J lost 1; bases outside the gene matches: 1. Germline V lookup: CDR1 KGHSH, CDR2 LQKENI. The CDR3 is 16 residues long. The CDR3 nucleotides are TGTGCCAGCTCACCACCCACTAGCGGGGGCACAGATACGCAGTATTTT. Amino acid sequence: CASSPPTSGGTDTQYF.

The chain recombines TRBV12-3 or TRBV12-4 with TRBJ2-3; the match to TRBD2 covers 10 bases. The CDR3 totals 17 residues. V gave up 3 bases and J gave up 5 bases; unmatched junction bases: 11. CDR3 in amino acids: CASSLNFGTSAGDTQYF. CDR3 DNA: TGTGCCAGCAGTTTGAATTTTGGGACTAGCGCCGGAGATACGCAGTATTTT.

The chain combines TRBV10-2 with TRBJ1-2; D possibly corresponds to TRBD1 (5 bases). The CDR3 sequence is 13 residues long. CDR1 is WSHSY, CDR2 SAAADI, per germline. The ends were cut back, 4 bases at V and 7 bases at J, with 13 bases in the middle. The CDR3 region has the DNA TGCGCCAGCAGTGGCCGGGACTTGGGTGGCTACACCTTC. Encoded protein: CASSGRDLGGYTF.

The V call is TRBV29-1, the J call TRBJ1-3; D ambiguous. Per germline, CDR1 SQVTM and CDR2 ANQGSEA. The CDR3 is 11 amino acids. The V end lost 7 bases, the J end lost 8 bases, and 12 bases lay between the germline ends. The CDR3 protein is CSGGIGDTIYF. The CDR3 coding sequence is TGCAGCGGCGGGATAGGAGACACCATATATTTT.

The chain is built from TRBV27 and TRBJ1-5, with D perhaps TRBD1 (6 bases). The CDR3 is 17 residues long. In germline, CDR1 is MNHEY, CDR2 SMNVEV (reference sequence). Trimming took off 6 bases at V and 0 bases at J, with 18 bases between the two ends. The CDR3, as DNA: TGTGCCAGCAGCTCGAGGACAGAACATTATAGCAATCAGCCCCAGCATTTT. Its translation is CASSSRTEHYSNQPQHF.

This clonotype has only a few counts. V and J are TRBV19 and TRBJ1-5; 8 bases are shared with TRBD1. Germline V gene data show CDR1 as LNHDA and CDR2 as SQIVND (reference sequence). This CDR3 is 14 amino acids long. The V and J ends lost 5 bases and 5 bases, in that order; junction bases with no gene match: 5. The CDR3 bases are TGTGCCAGTAGTTTCCAGGGGGCCCATCAGCCCCAGCATTTT. Its protein is CASSFQGAHQPQHF.

J is TRBJ2-6 and V is TRBV2; D unresolved. CDR3 length: 15 amino acids. The V end lost 6 bases, the J end lost 0 bases, and 9 bases lay between the germline ends. CDR1 and CDR2 (germline): SNHLY, FYNNEI. The CDR3: CASRILSSGANVLTF. The CDR3, as DNA: TGTGCCAGCAGAATTCTCAGCTCTGGGGCCAACGTCCTGACTTTC.

The chain uses TRBV29-1 and TRBJ1-2; 8 nucleotides match TRBD1. This CDR3 comprises 13 residues. V lost 6 bases and J lost 3; bases outside the gene matches: 6. Germline loops: CDR1 SQVTM, CDR2 ANQGSEA. The CDR3 spells CSVHRDRYYGYTF. In DNA, the CDR3 is TGCAGCGTCCATCGGGACAGGTACTATGGCTACACCTTC.

The V and J genes are TRBV24-1 and TRBJ2-5, with 9 nucleotides matching TRBD1. V shed 4 bases and J 4 bases; nucleotides not matched to a gene: 3. CDR3 size: 14 residues. Germline assignment: CDR1 KGHDR and CDR2 SFDVKD. The CDR3 DNA reads TGTGCCACCAGTGAGCACAGGGGGCGAGAGACCCAGTACTTC. This gives the protein CATSEHRGRETQYF.

The genes are TRBV25-1 and TRBJ2-7, with D perhaps TRBD1 (6 bases). The CDR3 runs to 11 residues. With 10 bases removed from V and 7 bases from J, the gap between germline ends came to 14 bases. Per the germline V gene, CDR1 is MGHDK and CDR2 is SYGVNS. In DNA form, the CDR3 reads TGTGCCACGGAACAGGGTGTGGAGCAGTACTTC. Amino acids: CATEQGVEQYF.

The V gene is TRBV14, the J gene TRBJ1-1; TRBD1 might be the D (5 bases). The CDR3 is 13 residues long. V was cut by 0 bases and J by 3 bases, with 5 bases left in between. Germline V gene lookup returns CDR1 SGHDN and CDR2 FVKESK. CDR3 sequence: CASSQEGHTEAFF. CDR3 DNA sequence: TGTGCCAGCAGCCAAGAGGGGCACACTGAAGCTTTCTTT.

The rearrangement uses TRBV2 and TRBJ2-7; TRBD2 aligns across 14 bases. Germline V gene data show CDR1 as SNHLY and CDR2 as FYNNEI. This CDR3 spans 18 amino acids. V lost 2 bases to trimming and J lost 0 bases; unmatched junction nucleotides: 6. The CDR3 is CASSEFGTSGGYSYEQYF. The CDR3 nucleotides read TGTGCCAGCAGTGAATTTGGGACTAGCGGGGGTTACTCCTACGAGCAGTACTTC. The full variable domain, rest sourced from reference TRBV2 and TRBJ2-7, is EPEVTQTPSHQVTQMGQEVILRCVPISNHLYFYWYRQILGQKVEFLVSFYNNEISEKSEIFDDQFSVERPDGSNFTLKIRSTKLEDSAMYFCASSEFGTSGGYSYEQYFGPGTRLTVT.

This clonotype came up once. The chain has TRBV2 and TRBJ2-1; 11 nucleotides match TRBD2. V gave up 10 bases and J gave up 8 bases; unmatched junction bases: 10. Germline CDR1 reads SNHLY; CDR2 reads FYNNEI. The CDR3 contains 14 residues. This chain's CDR3 is CANKELAGVDEQFF. The CDR3 DNA reads as TGTGCCAACAAAGAACTAGCGGGAGTTGATGAGCAGTTCTTC.

The chain is built from TRBV12-3 or TRBV12-4 and TRBJ2-1, with unresolved D. The CDR3 is 11 amino acids. V lost 3 bases and J 8 bases, leaving 5 bases between the germline ends. In nucleotides, the CDR3 is TGTGCCAGCAGTTTGACTTATGAGCAGTTCTTC. Protein: CASSLTYEQFF.

The V call is TRBV5-4, the J call TRBJ2-2; the D gene is possibly TRBD2 (5 bases). Germline V lookup: CDR1 SGHNT, CDR2 YYREEE (reference sequence). Trimming shortened V by 3 bases and J by 6 bases, and 9 bases separated the two germline ends. The CDR3 has 13 amino acids. CDR3 amino acids: CASSSRAAGELFF. In DNA, the CDR3 is TGTGCCAGCAGCTCGAGGGCCGCCGGGGAGCTGTTTTTT.

This chain joins TRBV5-5 and TRBJ2-1; TRBD1 aligns across 7 bases. This CDR3 is 15 amino acids long. The ends lost 0 bases at V and 2 bases at J; junction bases unmatched: 2. CDR1 and CDR2 (germline): SGHKS, YYEKEE (reference sequence). The CDR3 protein is CASSLEGQPYNEQFF. Here the CDR3 DNA reads TGTGCCAGCAGCTTGGAGGGACAGCCCTACAATGAGCAGTTCTTC.

This clonotype was observed a few times. The chain joins TRBV28 to TRBJ2-5; D is unclear. The CDR3 length is 12 residues. Germline V gives CDR1 MDHEN, CDR2 SYDVKM. Trimming stripped 3 bases from V and 5 bases from J, with 7 bases between. The CDR3 reads CASSLRLETQYF. Written as DNA, the CDR3 is TGTGCCAGCAGTTTGAGGCTGGAGACCCAGTACTTC.

The chain uses TRBV18 and TRBJ1-5; D is ambiguous. Trimming pared 3 bases from V and 4 bases from J, leaving 7 bases between. Germline CDR1 reads KGHSH; CDR2 reads LQKENI. This CDR3 has 13 residues. In nucleotides, the CDR3 is TGTGCCAGCTCACCTAATGAAAATCAGCCCCAGCATTTT. This translates into CASSPNENQPQHF.

The chain recombines TRBV20-1 with TRBJ1-4; 9 bases map to TRBD1. This CDR3 spans 14 amino acids. CDR1 and CDR2 from the germline V gene are DFQATT and SNEGSKA (reference sequence). J lost 8 bases, V lost 6 bases, and 10 bases had no gene match. The CDR3: CSAAQGALREKLFF. CDR3 nucleotides: TGCAGTGCCGCACAGGGGGCTCTACGGGAAAAACTGTTTTTT.

The rearrangement uses TRBV12-3 or TRBV12-4 and TRBJ1-5, with 10 bases lining up with TRBD1. The CDR3 consists of 16 residues. J was trimmed by 4 bases and V by 6 bases; bases with no gene match: 9. In DNA, the CDR3 is TGTGCCAGCAGCCCCGACAGGGGGCGATGGAATCAGCCCCAGCATTTT. Translation gives CASSPDRGRWNQPQHF.